One sample yielded the 22 T cell receptor beta chains listed below, sequenced in a study of identical twins. MiXCR, run by TCRdb on the 5' RACE reads, gives a single entry per CDR3 protein. In the table there are under 900,000 distinct CDR3 sequences, roughly an eighth of which are singletons. This sample also belongs to another study, concerning yellow fever vaccine responses in identical twins.

Specimen: PBMCs. These receptors originate from a woman younger than 30 in good health.

This clonotype was counted a few times. The chain recombines TRBV10-2 with TRBJ2-2; 16 positions match TRBD2. With V trimmed by 3 bases and J by 4 bases, 17 bases remained unmatched. The CDR3 length is 22 residues. CDR1 and CDR2 from the germline V gene are WSHSY and SAAADI. CDR3 loop: CASSDIDIPGLAGGVLTGELFF. The CDR3 coding sequence is TGCGCCAGCAGTGACATAGACATACCGGGACTAGCGGGGGGGGTACTCACCGGGGAGCTGTTTTTT.

This clonotype has only a few counts. The chain recombines TRBV6-6 with TRBJ1-1, with 10 bases aligning to TRBD1. Germline assignment: CDR1 MNHNY and CDR2 SVGAGI (reference sequence). CDR3 size: 13 residues. Unmatched junction bases numbered 5, after V lost 2 bases and J lost 11 bases. The CDR3 reads CASSYGTGVRAFF. CDR3 nucleotides: TGTGCCAGCAGTTACGGGACAGGGGTAAGGGCTTTCTTT.

The chain combines TRBV9 with TRBJ2-5, with 9 nucleotides matching TRBD1. The CDR3 runs to 14 residues. The V segment lost 3 bases and the J segment 1 base; nucleotides outside the gene matches: 1. Germline V lookup: CDR1 SGDLS, CDR2 YYNGEE. CDR3 residues: CASSGDRVQETQYF. CDR3 coding DNA: TGTGCCAGCAGCGGGGACAGGGTCCAAGAGACCCAGTACTTC. The whole variable domain, filled in from reference TRBV9 and TRBJ2-5, reads DSGVTQTPKHLITATGQRVTLRCSPRSGDLSVYWYQQSLDQGLQFLIQYYNGEERAKGNILERFSAQQFPDLHSELNLSSLELGDSALYFCASSGDRVQETQYFGPGTRLLVL.

This clonotype was seen only once. The rearrangement links TRBV10-3 to TRBJ2-7; D gene uncertain. V lost 2 bases and J 1 base, leaving 6 bases between the germline ends. CDR1 is ENHRY, CDR2 SYGVKD, per germline. This CDR3 comprises 13 residues. The DNA for the CDR3 is TGTGCCATCAGTGAGACACCGTCCTACGAGCAGTACTTC. It translates to CAISETPSYEQYF.

This clonotype was observed a few times. V gene TRBV15 combines with J gene TRBJ2-2, with a possible D match to TRBD1 (5 bases). This CDR3 spans 14 amino acids. V gave up 4 bases and J gave up 6 bases, with 12 bases separating them. The V gene's germline CDR1 is LNHNV and CDR2 YYDKDF (reference sequence). Here the CDR3 DNA reads TGTGCCACCAGCAAGGGGTTTGAGGCCGGGGAGCTGTTTTTT. Amino acid sequence: CATSKGFEAGELFF.

The CDR3 reads CASRESGTAIQETQYF. The CDR3, as DNA: TGTGCCAGCAGAGAGTCCGGGACAGCAATCCAAGAGACCCAGTACTTC. The gene calls are TRBV27 and TRBJ2-5, with 7 bases identical to TRBD1. CDR3 size: 16 residues. Germline values: CDR1 MNHEY, CDR2 SMNVEV (reference sequence). After removal of 6 bases from V and 1 base from J, the junction contained 11 bases not matched to a gene.

This sequence joins TRBV6-5 and TRBJ2-1; D is undetermined. The germline gives CDR1 MNHEY, CDR2 SVGAGI. This CDR3 contains 16 residues. V was pared by 2 bases and J by 0 bases, with 11 bases between. In DNA form, the CDR3 reads TGTGCCAGCAGTTACGTATCTGACCCCTCCTACAATGAGCAGTTCTTC. Protein sequence: CASSYVSDPSYNEQFF.

The CDR3 reads CATSDSGPAKNTGELFF. Here the CDR3 DNA reads TGTGCCACCAGTGACTCCGGCCCAGCGAAAAACACCGGGGAGCTGTTTTTT. V usage is TRBV24-1 and J usage is TRBJ2-2, with D hard to call. Germline CDR1 is KGHDR and CDR2 is SFDVKD. The V and J ends lost 4 bases and 2 bases respectively, with 16 bases between them. The CDR3 is 17 amino acids.

In its sample, this clonotype was seen a few times. The chain employs TRBV14 and TRBJ2-7, with TRBD1 as a possible D gene (6 bases). With 3 bases removed from V and 3 bases from J, the gap between germline ends came to 15 bases. This CDR3 has 15 residues. Germline CDR1 reads SGHDN; CDR2 reads FVKESK. The CDR3 bases are TGTGCCAGCAGCCAGATCCGGGACAAGGTCTACGAGCAGTACTTC. It codes for CASSQIRDKVYEQYF.

This chain links TRBV3-1 with TRBJ2-7, with 14 bases identical to TRBD2. This CDR3 comprises 17 residues. The germline V gene encodes CDR1 LGHDT and CDR2 YNNKEL (reference sequence). With V trimmed by 0 bases and J by 6 bases, 7 bases remained unmatched. CDR3 sequence: CASSQDGRLAGGPEQYF. The CDR3 bases are TGTGCCAGCAGCCAAGACGGGAGACTAGCGGGAGGGCCCGAGCAGTACTTC.

This clonotype was seen ten or more times. V is TRBV14 and J is TRBJ2-2; tentatively, D is TRBD1 (5 bases). The CDR3 runs 15 residues. V was pared by 4 bases and J by 6 bases, with 15 bases between. Germline CDR1 SGHDN, CDR2 FVKESK. This CDR3 reads CASSLDSGSSGELFF. The DNA of the CDR3 is TGTGCCAGCAGCCTCGACAGTGGATCATCCGGGGAGCTGTTTTTT.

This clonotype was observed a few times. This chain uses TRBV7-8 with TRBJ2-7; D is unclear. The CDR3 has 13 residues. V lost 3 bases and J lost 3, with 9 bases in between. Germline assignment: CDR1 SGHVS and CDR2 FQNEAQ. The CDR3 DNA sequence: TGTGCCAGCAGCTTGTACCGTCACTACGAGCAGTACGTC. This gives the protein CASSLYRHYEQYV.

This clonotype has only a few counts. The V and J genes are TRBV6-5 and TRBJ2-2; TRBD2 is a possible D gene (7 bases). Germline-derived CDR1 and CDR2 are MNHEY and SVGAGI. With 0 bases removed from V and 3 bases from J, the gap between germline ends came to 14 bases. The CDR3 loop spans 17 amino acids. The chain's CDR3 is CASSYSITGGHTGELFF. The CDR3 nucleotides read TGTGCCAGCAGTTACTCGATTACGGGGGGCCACACCGGGGAGCTGTTTTTT.

In this sample, this clonotype turned up many times. The chain employs TRBV29-1 and TRBJ2-1, with D perhaps TRBD2 (6 bases). Between the trimmed V and J ends, which lost 6 bases and 1 base, there was a span of 13 bases. This CDR3 is built from 14 residues. Germline V gives CDR1 SQVTM, CDR2 ANQGSEA. As DNA, the CDR3 is TGCAGCGTGGTCGTGGGAGGATCCTACAATGAGCAGTTCTTC. Encoded protein: CSVVVGGSYNEQFF.

The chain recombines TRBV10-3 with TRBJ2-7; 11 positions agree with TRBD2. This CDR3 is 14 amino acids long. Germline loops: CDR1 ENHRY, CDR2 SYGVKD. The trim removed 2 bases at V and 5 bases at J, leaving 2 bases unmatched. The CDR3 nucleotides are TGTGCCATCAGTGAGACTAGCGGGAGAGACGAGCAGTACTTC. Protein product: CAISETSGRDEQYF.

The gene calls are TRBV4-1 and TRBJ2-5, with D possibly being TRBD2 (7 bases). This CDR3 is 15 amino acids long. Trimming shortened V by 3 bases and J by 3 bases, and 14 bases separated the two germline ends. The V gene's germline CDR1 is MGHRA and CDR2 YSYEKL. The CDR3 spells CASSQSGGGKETQYF. The DNA of the CDR3 is TGCGCCAGCAGCCAGTCGGGGGGCGGTAAAGAGACCCAGTACTTC.

This clonotype was counted many times. The V and J genes are TRBV7-3 and TRBJ2-7, with TRBD2 as a possible D gene (6 bases). This CDR3 spans 15 amino acids. Trimming cost V 2 bases and J 2 bases, with 13 bases left between them. Germline CDR1 reads SGHTA; CDR2 reads FQGTGA. The CDR3 loop reads CASSLGSGSTYEQYF. The CDR3 DNA follows: TGTGCCAGCAGCTTAGGCTCCGGGAGTACCTACGAGCAGTACTTC.

The rearrangement uses TRBV7-6 and TRBJ2-3; D is undetermined. CDR1 is SGHVS, CDR2 FNYEAQ, per germline. V gave up 0 bases and J gave up 4 bases, with 11 bases separating them. The length of the CDR3 is 15 residues. CDR3: CASSLAMTVADTQYF. CDR3 nucleotides: TGTGCCAGCAGCTTAGCGATGACCGTGGCAGATACGCAGTATTTT.

For the CDR3, the DNA is TGCAGCGTTGGAATTAGGGCAGTACCATACGAGCAGTACTTC. Translation gives CSVGIRAVPYEQYF. V gene TRBV29-1 combines with J gene TRBJ2-7; D ambiguous. V lost 4 bases to trimming and J lost 4 bases, with 17 bases between them. CDR1 and CDR2 (germline): SQVTM, ANQGSEA. The CDR3 totals 14 residues.

V and J are TRBV10-3 and TRBJ2-7; D is unresolved. The CDR3 covers 14 residues. The germline V gene encodes CDR1 ENHRY and CDR2 SYGVKD. Between the trimmed V and J ends, which lost 0 bases and 1 base, there was a span of 7 bases. The CDR3 DNA is TGTGCCATCAGTGAGTCGGTCGGTTCCTACGAGCAGTACTTC. The encoded protein is CAISESVGSYEQYF.

This chain uses TRBV9 with TRBJ1-2; D is possibly TRBD1 (5 bases). Germline V gene data show CDR1 as SGDLS and CDR2 as YYNGEE. The CDR3 has 18 residues. V lost 1 base and J 0 bases, leaving 19 bases between the germline ends. CDR3 in DNA: TGTGCCAGCAGCGTATCCCCTCCTGGACACCCCGCTAACTATGGCTACACCTTC. It translates to CASSVSPPGHPANYGYTF. Combining the CDR3 with reference TRBV9 and TRBJ1-2 gives the whole variable domain DSGVTQTPKHLITATGQRVTLRCSPRSGDLSVYWYQQSLDQGLQFLIQYYNGEERAKGNILERFSAQQFPDLHSELNLSSLELGDSALYFCASSVSPPGHPANYGYTFGSGTRLTVV.

This clonotype has more than one count but fewer than ten. The rearrangement joins TRBV5-1 to TRBJ2-7, with D possibly TRBD2 on 5 matching bases. This CDR3 spans 13 amino acids. Germline V lookup: CDR1 SGHRS, CDR2 YFSETQ. Trimming stripped 2 bases from V and 6 bases from J, with 12 bases between. The CDR3 is CASSLGIEGEQYV. CDR3 nucleotides: TGCGCCAGCAGCTTAGGGATCGAGGGCGAGCAGTACGTC.